The present T cell receptor (beta chain) was sequenced within a study of response to subunit inactivated influenza vaccine (dated 2018 in TCRdb). In terms of the full investigation: Deep quantitative T cell receptor repertoire profiling was used in the study to track responses to a trivalent subunit inactivated influenza vaccine.

The library was built by means of RT-PCR. These reads were obtained on an Illumina HiSeq 2500. TCRdb cleaned the public reads at Q25 with fastp, built clones with MiXCR and kept in-frame beta chains. Merged by CDR3 protein, the rows form single entries marked with the most common genes and DNA. The sample contains about 700,000 distinct CDR3 sequences, around 13% of them found a single time. The ten largest clones capture less than 9% of the sample. Results the study describes overall, beyond this receptor: According to the authors, only a limited number of new T cells may be recruited by each seasonal influenza vaccination.

With regard to this clonotype: What antigen it recognizes has not been identified. No much larger clonotype is one base removed from it; base qualities were not supplied.

Between the V and J ends, shortened by 2 bases and 4 bases respectively, the junction contains 14 bases. Via the germline V gene, CDR1 is LGHNA and CDR2 YSLEER. The CDR3 runs 16 amino acids, cysteine and phenylalanine included. Of all the DNA, just the CDR3 is kept, 48 bases in frame from base 1. The source was PBMCs from blood, collected about 14 days before vaccination. The chain couples TRBV4-3 to TRBJ2-2; the D gene lacks a confident call. This TCR was sampled from a man aged 50 or older who received an inactivated influenza vaccine. Donor details come from another sample of the same person, matched by shared clones. The CDR3 protein: CASSQTLGRTTGELFF. The DNA sequence is given as TGCGCCAGCAGCCAAACGCTCGGCAGGACCACCGGGGAGCTGTTTTTT.